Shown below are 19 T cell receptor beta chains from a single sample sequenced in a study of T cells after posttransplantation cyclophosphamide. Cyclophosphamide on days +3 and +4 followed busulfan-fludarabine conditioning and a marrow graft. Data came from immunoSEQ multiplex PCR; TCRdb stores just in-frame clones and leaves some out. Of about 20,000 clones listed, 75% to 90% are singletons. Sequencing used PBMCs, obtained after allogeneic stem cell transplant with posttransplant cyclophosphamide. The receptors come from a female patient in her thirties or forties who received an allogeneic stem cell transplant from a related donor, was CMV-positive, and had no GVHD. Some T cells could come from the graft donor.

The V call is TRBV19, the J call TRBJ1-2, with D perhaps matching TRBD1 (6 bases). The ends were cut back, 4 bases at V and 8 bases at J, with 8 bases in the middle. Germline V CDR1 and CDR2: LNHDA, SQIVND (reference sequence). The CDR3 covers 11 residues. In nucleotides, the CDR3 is TGTGCCAGTAGTACAGGGGCCGGCTACACCTTC. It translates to CASSTGAGYTF.

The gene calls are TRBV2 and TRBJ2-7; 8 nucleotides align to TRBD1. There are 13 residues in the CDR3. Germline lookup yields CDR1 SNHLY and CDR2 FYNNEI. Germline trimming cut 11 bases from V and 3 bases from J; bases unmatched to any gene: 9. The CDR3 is CALGTGLFYEQYF. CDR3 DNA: TGTGCCTTAGGGACAGGTCTCTTCTACGAGCAGTACTTC. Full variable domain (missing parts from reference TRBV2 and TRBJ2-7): EPEVTQTPSHQVTQMGQEVILRCVPISNHLYFYWYRQILGQKVEFLVSFYNNEISEKSEIFDDQFSVERPDGSNFTLKIRSTKLEDSAMYFCALGTGLFYEQYFGPGTRLTVT.

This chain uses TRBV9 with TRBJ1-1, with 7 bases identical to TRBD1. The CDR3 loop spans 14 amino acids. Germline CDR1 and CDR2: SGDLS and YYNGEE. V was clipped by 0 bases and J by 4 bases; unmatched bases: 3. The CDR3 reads CASSVAQGGTEAFF. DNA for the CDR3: TGTGCCAGCAGCGTAGCTCAGGGGGGCACTGAAGCTTTCTTT.

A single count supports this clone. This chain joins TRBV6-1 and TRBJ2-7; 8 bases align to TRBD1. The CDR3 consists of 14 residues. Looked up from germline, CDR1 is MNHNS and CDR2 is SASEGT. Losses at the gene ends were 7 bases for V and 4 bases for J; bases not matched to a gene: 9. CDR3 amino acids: CASKQGARNYEQYF. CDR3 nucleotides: TGTGCCAGCAAGCAGGGGGCGAGGAATTACGAGCAGTACTTC.

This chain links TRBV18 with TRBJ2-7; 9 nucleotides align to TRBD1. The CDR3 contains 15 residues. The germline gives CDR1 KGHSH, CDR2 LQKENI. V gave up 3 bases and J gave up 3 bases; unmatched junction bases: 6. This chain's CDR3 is CASSPPGQGRYEQYF. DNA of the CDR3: TGTGCCAGCTCACCCCCGGGACAGGGCCGCTACGAGCAGTACTTC. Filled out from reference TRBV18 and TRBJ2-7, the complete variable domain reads NAGVMQNPRHLVRRRGQEARLRCSPMKGHSHVYWYRQLPEEGLKFMVYLQKENIIDESGMPKERFSAEFPKEGPSILRIQQVVRGDSAAYFCASSPPGQGRYEQYFGPGTRLTVT.

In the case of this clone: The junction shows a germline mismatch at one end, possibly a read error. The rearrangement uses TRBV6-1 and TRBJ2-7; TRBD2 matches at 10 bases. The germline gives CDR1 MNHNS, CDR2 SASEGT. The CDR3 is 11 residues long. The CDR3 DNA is TGTGCCAGCAGTGAGTGGGGACTAGCGATGTTC. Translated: CASSEWGLAMF.

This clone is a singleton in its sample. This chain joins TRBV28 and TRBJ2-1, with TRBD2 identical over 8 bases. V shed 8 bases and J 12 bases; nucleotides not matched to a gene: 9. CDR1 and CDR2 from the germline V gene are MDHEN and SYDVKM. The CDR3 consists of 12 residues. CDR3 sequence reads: CASSSGLLGQFF. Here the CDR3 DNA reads TGTGCCAGCTCTAGCGGGCTCCTAGGGCAGTTCTTC.

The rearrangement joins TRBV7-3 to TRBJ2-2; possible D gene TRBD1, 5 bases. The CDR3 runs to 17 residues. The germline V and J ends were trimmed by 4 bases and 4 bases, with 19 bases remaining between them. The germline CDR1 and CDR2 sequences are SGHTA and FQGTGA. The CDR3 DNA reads TGTGCCAGCAGCTCCGCCAGGGCTAGAGTGGTCACCGGGGAGCTGTTTTTT. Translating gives CASSSARARVVTGELFF.

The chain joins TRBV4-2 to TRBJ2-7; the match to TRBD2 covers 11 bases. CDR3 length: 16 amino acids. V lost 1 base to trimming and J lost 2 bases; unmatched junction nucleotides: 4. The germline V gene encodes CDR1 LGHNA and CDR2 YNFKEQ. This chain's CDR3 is CASSQGGTSGAYEQYF. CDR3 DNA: TGTGCCAGCAGCCAAGGTGGGACTAGCGGCGCCTACGAGCAGTACTTC.

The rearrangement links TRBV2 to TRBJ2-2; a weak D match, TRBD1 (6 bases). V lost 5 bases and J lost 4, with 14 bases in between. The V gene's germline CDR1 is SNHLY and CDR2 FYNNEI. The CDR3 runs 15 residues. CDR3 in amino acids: CASSHRDIPTGELFF. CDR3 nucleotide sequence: TGTGCCAGCAGTCACCGGGACATACCCACCGGGGAGCTGTTTTTT.

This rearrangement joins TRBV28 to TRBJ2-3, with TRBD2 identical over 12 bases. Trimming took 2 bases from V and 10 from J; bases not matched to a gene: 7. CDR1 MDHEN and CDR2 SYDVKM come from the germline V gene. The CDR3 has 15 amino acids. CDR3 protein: CASSLASGRAWAQYF. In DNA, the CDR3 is TGTGCCAGCAGTTTAGCTAGCGGGAGGGCCTGGGCGCAGTATTTT.

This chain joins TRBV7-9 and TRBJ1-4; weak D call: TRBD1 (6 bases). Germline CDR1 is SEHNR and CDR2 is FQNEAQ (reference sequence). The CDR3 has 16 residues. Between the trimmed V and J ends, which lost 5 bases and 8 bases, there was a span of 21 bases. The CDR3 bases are TGTGCCAGCAGCCCGCCCGGGCAGGGGCGATGGGAAAAACTGTTTTTT. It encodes CASSPPGQGRWEKLFF. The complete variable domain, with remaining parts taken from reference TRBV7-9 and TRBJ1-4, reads DTGVSQNPRHKITKRGQNVTFRCDPISEHNRLYWYRQTLGQGPEFLTYFQNEAQLEKSRLLSDRFSAERPKGSFSTLEIQRTEQGDSAMYLCASSPPGQGRWEKLFFGSGTQLSVL.

CDR3 residues: CSVPRAKGDEQFF. CDR3 nucleotide sequence: TGCAGCGTTCCTAGGGCCAAGGGGGATGAGCAGTTCTTC. The chain is built from TRBV29-1 and TRBJ2-1, with D perhaps TRBD1 (6 bases). The V gene lost 5 bases and the J gene lost 8 bases, with 16 bases spanning the gap. Germline assignment: CDR1 SQVTM and CDR2 ANQGSEA. The CDR3 covers 13 residues.

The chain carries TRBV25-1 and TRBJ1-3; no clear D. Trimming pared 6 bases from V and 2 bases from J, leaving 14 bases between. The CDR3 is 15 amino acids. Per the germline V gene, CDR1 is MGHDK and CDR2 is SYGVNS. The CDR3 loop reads CASSTAGFAGNTIYF. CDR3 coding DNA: TGTGCCAGCAGCACCGCCGGGTTTGCTGGAAACACCATATATTTT. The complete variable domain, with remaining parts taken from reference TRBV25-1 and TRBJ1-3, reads EADIYQTPRYLVIGTGKKITLECSQTMGHDKMYWYQQDPGMELHLIHYSYGVNSTEKGDLSSESTVSRIRTEHFPLTLESARPSHTSQYLCASSTAGFAGNTIYFGEGSWLTVV.

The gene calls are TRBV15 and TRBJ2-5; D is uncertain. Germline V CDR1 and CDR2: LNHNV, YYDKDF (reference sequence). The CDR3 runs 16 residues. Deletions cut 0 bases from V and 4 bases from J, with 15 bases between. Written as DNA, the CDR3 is TGTGCCACCAGCAGAGATCGGTCCCCTAAGAGAGAGACCCAGTACTTC. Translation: CATSRDRSPKRETQYF.

The CDR3 DNA reads TGTGCCAGCAGTTACTTAGCGGGAGGGCCTATGGATACGCAGTATTTT. This sequence encodes CASSYLAGGPMDTQYF. This chain connects TRBV6-5 to TRBJ2-3, with 11 bases aligning to TRBD2. The V and J ends lost 1 base and 6 bases, in that order; junction bases with no gene match: 6. Looked up from germline, CDR1 is MNHEY and CDR2 is SVGAGI. The CDR3 has 16 amino acids.

The CDR3 DNA is TGCGCCAGCAGCTCCCTAATAGGGGCGGGATTGGGCCAAGAGACCCAGTACTTC. This translates into CASSSLIGAGLGQETQYF. This sequence joins TRBV5-1 and TRBJ2-5; possibly TRBD2 for D (6 bases). Germline CDR1 reads SGHRS; CDR2 reads YFSETQ. The CDR3 extends over 18 amino acids. V was shortened by 3 bases and J by 1 base, with 22 bases between the two germline ends.

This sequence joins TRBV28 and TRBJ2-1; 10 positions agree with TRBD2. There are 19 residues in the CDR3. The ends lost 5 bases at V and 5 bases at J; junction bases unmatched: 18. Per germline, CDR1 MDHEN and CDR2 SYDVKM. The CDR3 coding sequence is TGTGCCAGCAGTCTAGCGGGAGTCCGCTCCTACGGGAAGAACAATGAGCAGTTCTTC. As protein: CASSLAGVRSYGKNNEQFF.

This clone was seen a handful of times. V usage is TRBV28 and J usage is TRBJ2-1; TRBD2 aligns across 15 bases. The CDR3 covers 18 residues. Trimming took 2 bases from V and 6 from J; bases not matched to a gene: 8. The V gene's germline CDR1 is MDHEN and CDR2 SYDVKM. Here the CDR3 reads CASSLPGLAGGRGNEQFF. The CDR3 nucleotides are TGTGCCAGCAGTTTACCCGGACTAGCGGGAGGGAGGGGCAATGAGCAGTTCTTC.